These T cell receptor beta chains were read from a single sample in a study of CD8+ T cells in alopecia areata. Sequencing was performed with immunoSEQ multiplex PCR; in TCRdb, only in-frame clones are kept and a portion is missing. This sample carries tens of thousands of clones, roughly two fifths of them seen once, and the ten largest clones take roughly 47%. The sample comprised NKG2D-low CD8+ T cells sorted from blood. These receptor sequences come from a human donor with alopecia areata. The CDR3 runs from the conserved cysteine through the conserved F or W. Fields, in order: V gene, J gene, D gene, clone size, CDR3 DNA, CDR3 protein. D genes are given only for firm matches. The size of a clone is reported for some rows only, either as once, few or many, or as a class for expanded clones.

TRBV7-8,TRBJ1-1,-,once,TGTGCCAGCAGCTTAGTATCCCCCGCGAACACTGAAGCTTTCTTT,CASSLVSPANTEAFF
TRBV27,TRBJ2-1,-,-,TGTGCCAGCGGATACAATGAGCAGTTCTTC,CASGYNEQFF
TRBV4-1,TRBJ2-2,-,few,TGCGCCAGCAGCCAAGAGGCCACCCGCGGCACCGGGGAGCTGTTTTTT,CASSQEATRGTGELFF
TRBV4-3,TRBJ1-2,-,-,TGCGCCAGCAGCCAGATAGAAGGGGATGGCTACACCTTC,CASSQIEGDGYTF
TRBV4-1,TRBJ1-2,-,-,TGCGCCAGCAGCCAAGTTCAGGGCCCCTATGGCTACACCTTC,CASSQVQGPYGYTF
TRBV6-4,TRBJ2-1,TRBD2,many,TGTGCCAGCAGTGTTTTTAGCGGGAGTTACAATGAGCAGTTCTTC,CASSVFSGSYNEQFF
TRBV4-3,TRBJ2-1,-,few,TGCGCCAGCAGGCCTGTTACAGGGATCAATGAGCAGTTCTTC,CASRPVTGINEQFF
TRBV28,TRBJ2-7,TRBD1,few,TGTGCCAGCAGCCAGGGACAGGCTCGCTCCTACGAGCAGTACTTC,CASSQGQARSYEQYF
TRBV19,TRBJ2-1,-,few,TGTGCCAGTAGTACCGGGGCCAATGAGCAGTTCTTC,CASSTGANEQFF
TRBV2,TRBJ2-6,-,-,TGTGCCAACGACAGGGGAGGGTCCGGGGCCAACGTCCTGACTTTC,CANDRGGSGANVLTF
TRBV2,TRBJ2-3,-,few,TGTGCCAGCAGCCTCGAGGACTACAGCACAGATACGCAGTATTTT,CASSLEDYSTDTQYF
TRBV7-3,TRBJ2-5,TRBD2,-,TGTGCCAGCAGCTTAAGTAGCGGGCCCCAAGAGACCCAGTACTTC,CASSLSSGPQETQYF
TRBV27,TRBJ2-4,-,-,TGTGCCAGCAGTGCCGTAGGGTCGGAATGGAACATTCAGTACTTC,CASSAVGSEWNIQYF